This T cell receptor beta chain was identified in a study of glioma-infiltrating T cells after dendritic cell vaccination. Turning to the study itself: Treatment, given 2003 to 2012, was autologous tumor lysate-pulsed dendritic cell vaccination. Dendritic cell vaccine was injected intradermally three times, biweekly.

Noted time point: after dendritic cell vaccination, including at tumor progression/relapse. PBMC sampling occurred before vaccination, two weeks after the third dose, and at progression. V lost 1 base to trimming and J lost 2 bases, with 12 bases between them. Germline CDR1 is SGHVS and CDR2 is FQNEAQ. The CDR3 totals 16 residues. Generated by immunoSEQ multiplex PCR, the TCRdb table keeps only in-frame clones and is missing some. The sample shows just under 100,000 clones, 80% of them seen only once. This TCR came from a human donor with glioblastoma. This rearrangement joins TRBV7-8 to TRBJ2-1, with D tentatively TRBD2 (5 bases). Sequenced here: blood, sampled after dendritic cell vaccination. CDR3 protein: CASSLVVLVAYNEQFF. The CDR3 nucleotides read TGTGCCAGCAGCTTAGTAGTACTAGTAGCCTACAATGAGCAGTTCTTC.